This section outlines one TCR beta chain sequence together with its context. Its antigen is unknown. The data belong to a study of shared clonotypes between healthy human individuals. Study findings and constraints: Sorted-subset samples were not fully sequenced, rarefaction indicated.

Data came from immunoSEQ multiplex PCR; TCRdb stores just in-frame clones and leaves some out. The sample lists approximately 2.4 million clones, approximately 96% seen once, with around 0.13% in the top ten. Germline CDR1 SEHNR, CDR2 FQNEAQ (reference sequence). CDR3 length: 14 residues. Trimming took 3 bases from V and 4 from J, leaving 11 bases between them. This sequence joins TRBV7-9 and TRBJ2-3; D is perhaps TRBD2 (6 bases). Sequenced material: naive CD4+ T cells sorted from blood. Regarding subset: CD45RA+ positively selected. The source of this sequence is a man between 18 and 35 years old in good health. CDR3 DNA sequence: TGTGCCAGCAGCTTTACGGGAGCTGCAGATACGCAGTATTTT. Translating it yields CASSFTGAADTQYF.